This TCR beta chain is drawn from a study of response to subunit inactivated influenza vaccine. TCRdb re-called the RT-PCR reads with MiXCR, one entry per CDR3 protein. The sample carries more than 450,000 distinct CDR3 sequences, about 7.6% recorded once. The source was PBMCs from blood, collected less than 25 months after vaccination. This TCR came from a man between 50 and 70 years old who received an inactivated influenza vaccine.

DNA of the CDR3: TGTGCCATCATGCGAGAAGGCACCGGGGAGCTGTTTTTT. It translates to CAIMREGTGELFF. The rearrangement joins TRBV10-3 to TRBJ2-2; D is uncertain. Trimming removed 7 bases from V and 4 bases from J, with 10 bases in between. Germline assignment: CDR1 ENHRY and CDR2 SYGVKD. The CDR3 contains 13 residues.